The 5 T cell receptor beta chains given below trace back to one sample, sequenced in a study of identical twins' blood T cells. One entry per CDR3 protein results from TCRdb running MiXCR on the 5' RACE reads. The repertoire includes 300,000 to 400,000 distinct CDR3 sequences, more than 25% of them detected once, and 6.1% sits in the top ten. What was sequenced was PBMCs. The receptors come from a woman between 18 and 55 years old in good health.

This chain links TRBV2 with TRBJ1-3; D is unclear. The V and J ends lost 3 bases and 0 bases respectively, with 9 bases between them. The CDR3 sequence is 15 residues long. The germline CDR1 and CDR2 sequences are SNHLY and FYNNEI. The CDR3 loop is CASSENAPSGNTIYF. As DNA, the CDR3 is TGTGCCAGCAGTGAGAACGCCCCCTCTGGAAACACCATATATTTT. Full variable domain (outside the CDR3, taken from reference TRBV2 and TRBJ1-3): EPEVTQTPSHQVTQMGQEVILRCVPISNHLYFYWYRQILGQKVEFLVSFYNNEISEKSEIFDDQFSVERPDGSNFTLKIRSTKLEDSAMYFCASSENAPSGNTIYFGEGSWLTVV.

V and J are TRBV19 and TRBJ1-5, with D unclear. Trimming stripped 6 bases from V and 4 bases from J, with 13 bases between. Germline-derived CDR1 and CDR2 are LNHDA and SQIVND (reference sequence). The CDR3 is 14 residues long. CDR3 coding DNA: TGTGCCAGTAGCTCGGATATGAGAAATCAGCCCCAGCATTTT. This gives the protein CASSSDMRNQPQHF.

The CDR3 nucleotides are TGTGCCAGCAGACAGACTAGCGGACGCACAGATACGCAGTATTTT. Translating gives CASRQTSGRTDTQYF. The chain combines TRBV7-9 with TRBJ2-3, with TRBD2 matching 9 bases. The V and J ends lost 6 bases and 1 base, in that order; junction bases with no gene match: 5. Germline V lookup: CDR1 SEHNR, CDR2 FQNEAQ (reference sequence). The CDR3 spans 15 residues.

The rearrangement links TRBV19 to TRBJ1-4; D uncertain. The CDR3 covers 11 residues. Germline V gene lookup returns CDR1 LNHDA and CDR2 SQIVND (reference sequence). V lost 1 base and J 8 bases, leaving 2 bases between the germline ends. The CDR3 nucleotides are TGTGCCAGTAGTATAGCCGAAAAACTGTTTTTT. This translates into CASSIAEKLFF.

V gene TRBV7-6 combines with J gene TRBJ1-1; D gene uncertain. Germline V gene sequence: CDR1 SGHVS, CDR2 FNYEAQ. Deletions cut 5 bases from V and 4 bases from J, with 14 bases between. The CDR3 has 14 amino acids. CDR3 bases: TGTGCCAGCAGCCACGACACCTTCCCCACTGAAGCTTTCTTT. As protein: CASSHDTFPTEAFF.